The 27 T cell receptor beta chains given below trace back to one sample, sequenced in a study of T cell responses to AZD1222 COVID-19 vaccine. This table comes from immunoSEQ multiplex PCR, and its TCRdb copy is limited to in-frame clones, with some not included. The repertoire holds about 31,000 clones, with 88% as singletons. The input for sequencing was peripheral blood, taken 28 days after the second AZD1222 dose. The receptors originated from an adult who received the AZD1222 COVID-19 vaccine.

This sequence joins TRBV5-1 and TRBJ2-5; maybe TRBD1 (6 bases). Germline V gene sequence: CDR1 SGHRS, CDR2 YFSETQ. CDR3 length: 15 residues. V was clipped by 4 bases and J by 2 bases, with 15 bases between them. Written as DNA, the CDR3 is TGCGCCAGCAGCCTTCCTAGAGGACAGCAAGAGACCCAGTACTTC. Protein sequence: CASSLPRGQQETQYF.

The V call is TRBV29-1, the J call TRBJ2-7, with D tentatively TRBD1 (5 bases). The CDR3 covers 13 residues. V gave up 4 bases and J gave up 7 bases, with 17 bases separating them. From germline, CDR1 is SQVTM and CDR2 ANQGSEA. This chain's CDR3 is CSVVGLRGSEQYF. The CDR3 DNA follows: TGCAGCGTTGTCGGGCTTAGGGGTAGTGAGCAGTACTTC.

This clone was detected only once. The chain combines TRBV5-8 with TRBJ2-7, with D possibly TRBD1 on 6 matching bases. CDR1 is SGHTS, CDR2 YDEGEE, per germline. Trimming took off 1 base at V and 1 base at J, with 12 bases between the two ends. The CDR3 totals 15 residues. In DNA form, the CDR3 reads TGTGCCAGCAGCTTGTACGGCAGGGGATCCTACGAGCAGTACTTC. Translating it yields CASSLYGRGSYEQYF.

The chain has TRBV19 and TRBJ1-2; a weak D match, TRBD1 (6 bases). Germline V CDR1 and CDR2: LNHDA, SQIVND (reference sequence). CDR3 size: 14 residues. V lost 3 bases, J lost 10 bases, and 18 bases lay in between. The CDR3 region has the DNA TGTGCCAGTAGTATCTTGGCAGGGGCCCCTTTCTACACCTTC. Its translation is CASSILAGAPFYTF.

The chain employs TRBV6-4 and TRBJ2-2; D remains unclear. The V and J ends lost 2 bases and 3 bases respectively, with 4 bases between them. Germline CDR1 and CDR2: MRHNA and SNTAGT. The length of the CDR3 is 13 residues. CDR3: CASSDRDTGELFF. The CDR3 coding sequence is TGTGCCAGCAGTGACAGGGACACCGGGGAGCTGTTTTTT.

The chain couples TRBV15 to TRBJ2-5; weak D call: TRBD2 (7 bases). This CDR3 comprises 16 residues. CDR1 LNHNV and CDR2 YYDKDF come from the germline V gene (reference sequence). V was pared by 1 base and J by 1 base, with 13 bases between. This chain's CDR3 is CATSRAWGGPQETQYF. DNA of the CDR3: TGTGCCACCAGCAGAGCGTGGGGGGGGCCCCAAGAGACCCAGTACTTC.

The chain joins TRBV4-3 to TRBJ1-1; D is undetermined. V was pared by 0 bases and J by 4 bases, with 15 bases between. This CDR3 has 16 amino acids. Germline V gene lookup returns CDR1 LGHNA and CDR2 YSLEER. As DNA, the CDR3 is TGCGCCAGCAGCCAAGATCGACCGAGGAGGGCCACTGAAGCTTTCTTT. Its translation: CASSQDRPRRATEAFF.

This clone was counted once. CDR3 sequence: CASSNRGSSGNTIYF. Here the CDR3 DNA reads TGTGCCAGCAGCAACAGGGGCAGCTCTGGAAACACCATATATTTT. The V and J genes are TRBV6-5 and TRBJ1-3; 7 bases align to TRBD1. The CDR3 is 15 amino acids. Looked up from germline, CDR1 is MNHEY and CDR2 is SVGAGI. With V trimmed by 6 bases and J by 0 bases, 5 bases remained unmatched.

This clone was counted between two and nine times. The CDR3 DNA reads TGTGCCAGCAGCTTAGCGGGACACCTGAACACTGAAGCTTTCTTT. Residues: CASSLAGHLNTEAFF. This chain links TRBV7-2 with TRBJ1-1, with D possibly matching TRBD1 (6 bases). In germline, CDR1 is SGHTA, CDR2 FQGNSA. CDR3 length: 15 residues. V gave up 0 bases and J gave up 0 bases, with 8 bases separating them.

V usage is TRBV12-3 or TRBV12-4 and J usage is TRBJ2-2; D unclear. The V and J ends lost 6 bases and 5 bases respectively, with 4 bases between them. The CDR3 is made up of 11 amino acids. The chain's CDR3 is CASRDTGELFF. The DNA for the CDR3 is TGTGCCAGCAGGGATACCGGGGAGCTGTTTTTT.

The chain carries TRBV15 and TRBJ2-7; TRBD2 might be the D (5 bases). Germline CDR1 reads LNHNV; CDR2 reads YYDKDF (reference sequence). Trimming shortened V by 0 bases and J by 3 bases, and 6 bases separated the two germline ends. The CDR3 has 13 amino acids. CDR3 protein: CATSRDGGYEQYF. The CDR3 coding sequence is TGTGCCACCAGCAGAGATGGAGGCTACGAGCAGTACTTC.

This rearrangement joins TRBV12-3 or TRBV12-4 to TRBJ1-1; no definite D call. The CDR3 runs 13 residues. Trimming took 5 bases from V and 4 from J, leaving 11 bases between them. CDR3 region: CASSKARATEAFF. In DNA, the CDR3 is TGTGCCAGCAGTAAGGCCCGGGCCACTGAAGCTTTCTTT.

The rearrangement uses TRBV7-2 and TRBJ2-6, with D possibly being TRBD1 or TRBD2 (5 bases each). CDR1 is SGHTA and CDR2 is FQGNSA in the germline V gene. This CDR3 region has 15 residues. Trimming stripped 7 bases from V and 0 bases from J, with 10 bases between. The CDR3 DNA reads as TGTGCCAGCACCGGGGCTGGCTCTGGGGCCAACGTCCTGACTTTC. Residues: CASTGAGSGANVLTF.

CDR3 in amino acids: CASSLGTGLQETQYF. CDR3 nucleotides: TGTGCCAGCAGCTTAGGGACAGGCCTCCAAGAGACCCAGTACTTC. The chain joins TRBV7-8 to TRBJ2-5; 7 nucleotides agree with TRBD1. Germline V lookup: CDR1 SGHVS, CDR2 FQNEAQ. This CDR3 has 15 amino acids. J was trimmed by 1 base and V by 1 base; bases with no gene match: 3.

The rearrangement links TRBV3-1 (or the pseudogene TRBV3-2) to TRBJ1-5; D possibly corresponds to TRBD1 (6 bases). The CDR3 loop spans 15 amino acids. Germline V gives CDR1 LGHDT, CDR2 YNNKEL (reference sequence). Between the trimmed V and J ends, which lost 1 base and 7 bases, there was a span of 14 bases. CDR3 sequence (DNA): TGTGCCAGCAGCCAAGGGGGGCCTAGGGGACAGCCCCAGCATTTT. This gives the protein CASSQGGPRGQPQHF.

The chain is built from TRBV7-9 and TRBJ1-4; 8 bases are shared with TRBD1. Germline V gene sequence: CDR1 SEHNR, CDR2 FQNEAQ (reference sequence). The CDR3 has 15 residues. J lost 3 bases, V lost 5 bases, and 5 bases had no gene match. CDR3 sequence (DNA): TGTGCCAGCAGCGTTAGCAGGGGGCCTAATGAAAAACTGTTTTTT. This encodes CASSVSRGPNEKLFF.

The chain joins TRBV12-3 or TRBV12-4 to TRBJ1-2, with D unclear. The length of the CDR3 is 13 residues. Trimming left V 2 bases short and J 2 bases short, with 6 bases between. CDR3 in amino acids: CASSLSGNYGYTF. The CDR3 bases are TGTGCCAGCAGTTTATCGGGGAACTATGGCTACACCTTC.

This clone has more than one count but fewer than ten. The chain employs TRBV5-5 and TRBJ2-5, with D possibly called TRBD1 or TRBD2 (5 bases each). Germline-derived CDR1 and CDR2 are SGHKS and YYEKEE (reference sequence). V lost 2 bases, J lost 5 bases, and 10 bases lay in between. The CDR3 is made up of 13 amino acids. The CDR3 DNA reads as TGTGCCAGCAGCTTTGGGGGTCGTGAGACCCAGTACTTC. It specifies CASSFGGRETQYF.

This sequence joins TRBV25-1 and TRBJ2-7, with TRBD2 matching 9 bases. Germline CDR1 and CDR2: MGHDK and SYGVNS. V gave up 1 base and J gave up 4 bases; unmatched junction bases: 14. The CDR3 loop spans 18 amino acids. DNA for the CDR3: TGTGCCAGCAGTGAATTTGGGGGCGACGGTAGCGGGGGATACGAGCAGTACTTC. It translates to CASSEFGGDGSGGYEQYF.

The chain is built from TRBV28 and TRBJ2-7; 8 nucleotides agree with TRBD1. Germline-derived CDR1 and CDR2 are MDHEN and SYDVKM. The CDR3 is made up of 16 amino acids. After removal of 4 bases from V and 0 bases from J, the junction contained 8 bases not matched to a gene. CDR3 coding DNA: TGTGCCAGCAGTTCATCCGGGACAGGAGCCTCCTACGAGCAGTACTTC. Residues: CASSSSGTGASYEQYF.

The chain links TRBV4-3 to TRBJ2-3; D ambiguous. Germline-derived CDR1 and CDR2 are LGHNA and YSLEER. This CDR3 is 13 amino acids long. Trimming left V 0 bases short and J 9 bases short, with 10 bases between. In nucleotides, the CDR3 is TGCGCCAGCAGCCAAGAAGTTCTACGGACGCAGTATTTT. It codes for CASSQEVLRTQYF.

The CDR3 nucleotides are TGCGCCAGCAGCTTGGACAGGGGGGAATCCTACGAGCAGTACTTC. Its translation is CASSLDRGESYEQYF. V usage is TRBV5-1 and J usage is TRBJ2-7; TRBD1 matches at 8 bases. Germline-derived CDR1 and CDR2 are SGHRS and YFSETQ. This CDR3 contains 15 residues. Trimming removed 0 bases from V and 1 base from J; junction bases left unmatched: 3.

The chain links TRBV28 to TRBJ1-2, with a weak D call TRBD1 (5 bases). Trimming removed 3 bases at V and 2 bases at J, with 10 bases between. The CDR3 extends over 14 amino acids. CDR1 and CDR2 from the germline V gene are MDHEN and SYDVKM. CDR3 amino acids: CASSFVAGNYGYTF. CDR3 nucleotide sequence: TGTGCCAGCAGTTTTGTTGCAGGGAACTATGGCTACACCTTC.

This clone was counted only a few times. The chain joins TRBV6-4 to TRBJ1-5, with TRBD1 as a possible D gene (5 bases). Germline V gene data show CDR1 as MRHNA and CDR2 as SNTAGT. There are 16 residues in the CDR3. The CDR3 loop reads CPTNTQGIYSNQPQHF. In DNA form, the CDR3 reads TGTCCAACCAATACCCAGGGAATCTATAGCAATCAGCCCCAGCATTTT.

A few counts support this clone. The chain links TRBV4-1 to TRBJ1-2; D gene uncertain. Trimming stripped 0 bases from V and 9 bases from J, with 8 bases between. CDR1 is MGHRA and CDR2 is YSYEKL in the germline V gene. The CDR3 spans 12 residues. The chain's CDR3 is CASSQDRISYTF. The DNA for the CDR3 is TGCGCCAGCAGCCAAGATAGGATTAGCTACACCTTC.

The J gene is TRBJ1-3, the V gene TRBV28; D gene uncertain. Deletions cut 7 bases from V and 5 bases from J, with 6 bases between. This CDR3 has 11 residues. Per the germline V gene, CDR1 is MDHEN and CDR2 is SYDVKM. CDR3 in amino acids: CASTVRNTIYF. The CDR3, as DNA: TGTGCCAGCACTGTTCGAAACACCATATATTTT.

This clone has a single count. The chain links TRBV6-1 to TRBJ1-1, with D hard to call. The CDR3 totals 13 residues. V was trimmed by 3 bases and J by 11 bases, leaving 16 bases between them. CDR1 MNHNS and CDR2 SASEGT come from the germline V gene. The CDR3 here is CASSDEGQVGAFF. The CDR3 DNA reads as TGTGCCAGCAGTGATGAGGGCCAGGTGGGGGCTTTCTTT.